This is a list of T cell receptor beta chains from one sample in a study of blood T cell repertoires in COVID-19. Libraries were prepared by immunoSEQ multiplex PCR; TCRdb keeps only in-frame clonotypes and omits some of them. The sample records about 220,000 clones, roughly 80% being singletons. The sequenced sample was peripheral blood. These receptors originate from a woman in her 70s with COVID-19, enrolled during active disease. The CDR3 runs from the conserved cysteine through the conserved F or W. D genes are given only for firm matches. A row's size may be missing; if present it is once, few, many or a size class.

clone size | J gene | D gene | V gene | CDR3 DNA | CDR3 protein
- | TRBJ2-5 | - | TRBV6-5 | TGTGCCAGCAGCCGAGGTTGGGGGGAAGAGACCCAGTACTTC | CASSRGWGEETQYF
- | TRBJ2-5 | TRBD2 | TRBV12-3/TRBV12-4 | TGTGCCAGCAGTCTGGGAAATCCGGGACTATGGTACTTC | CASSLGNPGLWYF
- | TRBJ1-2 | - | TRBV20-1 | TGCAGTGCTAGTCAGGATTTCTATGGCTACACCTTC | CSASQDFYGYTF
- | TRBJ1-1 | TRBD1 | TRBV11-1 | TGTGCCAGCAGGGCAGGGGGCACTGAAGCTTTCTTT | CASRAGGTEAFF
once | TRBJ1-1 | - | TRBV28 | TGTGCCAGCAGTTTACGGGGGTTCAGCACTGAAGCTTTCTTT | CASSLRGFSTEAFF
- | TRBJ1-2 | - | TRBV12-3/TRBV12-4 | TGTGCCAGCAGTTTACAGGGATCCTATGGCTACACCTTC | CASSLQGSYGYTF
- | TRBJ2-2 | - | TRBV19 | TGTGCCAGTAGTATAGAAGGGACTCAGGTGACCGGGGAGCTGTTTTTT | CASSIEGTQVTGELFF
- | TRBJ1-1 | - | TRBV2 | TGTGCCAGCAGCTCGGGAGGGTTCCCGAACACTGAAGCTTTCTTT | CASSSGGFPNTEAFF
- | TRBJ1-1 | - | TRBV2 | TGTGCCAGCAGCGCGACAGGGAACACTGAAGCTTTCTTT | CASSATGNTEAFF
- | TRBJ2-3 | - | TRBV7-9 | TGTGCCAGCAGCTTCCTTGGGGCCGCAGATACGCAGTATTTT | CASSFLGAADTQYF
- | TRBJ2-3 | TRBD2 | TRBV7-2 | TGTGCCAGCAGCTTAGATCCGGGAGGGCAGGATGAGTATTTT | CASSLDPGGQDEYF
- | TRBJ1-1 | - | TRBV19 | TGTGCCAGTAGTAACAAACCAAACACTGAAGCTTTCTTT | CASSNKPNTEAFF
- | TRBJ2-3 | - | TRBV4-1 | TGCGCCAGCAGGTACACCGGGAGCACAGATACGCAGTATTTT | CASRYTGSTDTQYF
once | TRBJ1-1 | - | TRBV30 | TGTGCCTGGAGGGGACAAAACACTGAAGCTTTCTTT | CAWRGQNTEAFF
- | TRBJ1-2 | - | TRBV24-1 | TGTGCCACCAGTGAGGGGTTCGGGAGGGCCGGGGATGGCTACACCTTC | CATSEGFGRAGDGYTF
- | TRBJ2-1 | TRBD2 | TRBV27 | TGTGCCAGCAGTTCTAGCGGGAGGACCTCCTACAATGAGCAGTTCTTC | CASSSSGRTSYNEQFF
- | TRBJ2-1 | TRBD2 | TRBV7-9 | TGTGCCAGCAGCTTAGACATTAGCGGGAGTGCTGGCAATGAGCAGTTCTTC | CASSLDISGSAGNEQFF
- | TRBJ1-1 | TRBD1 | TRBV18 | TGTGCCAGCTCAAAAAGCTGGGACAGGGAAGCTTTCTTT | CASSKSWDREAFF
- | TRBJ1-1 | - | TRBV7-8 | TGTGCCAGCAGCTTAAGGTCAGGGTTGACTGAAGCTTTCTTT | CASSLRSGLTEAFF
- | TRBJ1-5 | TRBD1 | TRBV6-2/TRBV6-3 | TGTGCCAGCAGTTTCCTGACAGGGGCTAGCAATCAGCCCCAGCATTTT | CASSFLTGASNQPQHF
- | TRBJ2-3 | TRBD1 | TRBV5-1 | TGCGCCAGCAGCTCCGGGACAGGGGTTCCAGATACGCAGTATTTT | CASSSGTGVPDTQYF
- | TRBJ2-7 | - | TRBV10-3 | TGTGCCATCAGTGAGCCATTACTAGCCCGCTACGAGCAGTACTTC | CAISEPLLARYEQYF
- | TRBJ2-2 | TRBD2 | TRBV30 | TGTGCCTGGAGCGGGAGGACTAGCGGGAGCGTCACCGGGGAGCTGTTTTTT | CAWSGRTSGSVTGELFF
once | TRBJ2-1 | TRBD2 | TRBV7-2 | TGTGCCAGCAGCTTAGGTCTAGCGGGAAAAGGTGAGCAGTTCTTC | CASSLGLAGKGEQFF
once | TRBJ1-1 | - | TRBV7-2 | TGTGCCAGCAGCCTCCCGGAGGCCGGTAAAGCTTTCTTT | CASSLPEAGKAFF
few | TRBJ1-1 | - | TRBV7-9 | TGTGCCAGCAAAACTCTACAGGGCGGGAGCACTGAAGCTTTCTTT | CASKTLQGGSTEAFF
few | TRBJ1-3 | - | TRBV14 | TGTGCCAGCAGCCAAGGACTTCTCTCTGGAAACACCATATATTTT | CASSQGLLSGNTIYF
- | TRBJ1-2 | - | TRBV5-1 | TGCGCCAGCAGCTTGGACGGCTATGGCTACACCTTC | CASSLDGYGYTF
few | TRBJ1-1 | - | TRBV28 | TGTGCCAGCAGCTCCAGGACAGCGAACACTGAAGCTTTCTTT | CASSSRTANTEAFF
- | TRBJ2-7 | - | TRBV6-5 | TGTGCCAGCAGTTCCCGGGGAATAGCCCCGTCCGAGCAGTACTTC | CASSSRGIAPSEQYF
- | TRBJ2-7 | - | TRBV5-6 | TGTGCCAGCAGCATGGGACATCTGTATGAGCAGTACTTC | CASSMGHLYEQYF
- | TRBJ2-2 | - | TRBV6-5 | TGTGCCAGCAGCCCCCGAGATTACACCGGGGAGCTGTTTTTT | CASSPRDYTGELFF
- | TRBJ2-1 | TRBD2 | TRBV2 | TGTGCCAACACAGGGGGGCTAGCGGGAGGGAGGCAGTTCTTC | CANTGGLAGGRQFF
- | TRBJ1-5 | - | TRBV27 | TGTGCCAGCAGTTTTTGGCCTCAGGGCAATCAGCCCCAGCATTTT | CASSFWPQGNQPQHF
- | TRBJ2-7 | - | TRBV5-1 | TGCGCCAGCAGCCCCCAGCCCGGGGGTACAGGCTACGAGCAGTACTTC | CASSPQPGGTGYEQYF
- | TRBJ1-1 | TRBD1 | TRBV5-1 | TGCGCCAGCAGCACGCTGGACAGGGTGAACACTGAAGCTTTCTTT | CASSTLDRVNTEAFF